Below, 32 T cell receptor beta chains from the same sample are listed, as sequenced in a study of long-term antiretroviral therapy in people with HIV. Sequencing used immunoSEQ v3.0 at survey level. This table comes from immunoSEQ multiplex PCR, and its TCRdb copy is limited to in-frame clones, with some not included. The sample has around 19,000 clones; approximately 82% are singletons. The source was unsorted PBMCs, collected around 2.5 years after starting antiretroviral therapy. The receptors were sampled from a man aged 40-49 years with HIV.

This clone appeared a few times. The genes are TRBV5-1 and TRBJ2-2, with 11 bases matching TRBD1. The CDR3 is 14 residues long. The V gene's germline CDR1 is SGHRS and CDR2 YFSETQ. J gave up 6 bases and V 4 bases, and 2 bases lay outside the gene matches. DNA for the CDR3: TGCGCCAGCAGCGGACAGGGGGCTCCCGGGGAGCTGTTTTTT. It encodes CASSGQGAPGELFF.

The gene calls are TRBV7-8 and TRBJ1-5; 7 positions agree with TRBD1. CDR1 is SGHVS, CDR2 FQNEAQ, per germline. This CDR3 has 16 residues. V was clipped by 5 bases and J by 2 bases; unmatched bases: 9. The CDR3: CASSPSGGMRNQPQHF. DNA of the CDR3: TGTGCCAGCAGCCCTTCAGGGGGTATGCGCAATCAGCCCCAGCATTTT.

This chain joins TRBV18 and TRBJ2-7; D is undetermined. Germline loops: CDR1 KGHSH, CDR2 LQKENI. There are 15 residues in the CDR3. The V end lost 0 bases, the J end lost 5 bases, and 14 bases lay between the germline ends. Written as DNA, the CDR3 is TGTGCCAGCTCACCACCGAATACATTCGTCCACGAGCAGTACTTC. This gives the protein CASSPPNTFVHEQYF.

J is TRBJ1-2 and V is TRBV5-4; D call uncertain. V was cut by 2 bases and J by 7 bases, with 12 bases left in between. The CDR3 is 13 amino acids. The germline V gene has CDR1 SGHNT and CDR2 YYREEE (reference sequence). The CDR3 DNA sequence: TGTGCCAGCAGCTTAATAGGGTTGGGTGGCTACACCTTC. Translation gives CASSLIGLGGYTF.

The rearrangement links TRBV7-3 to TRBJ2-7; D is possibly TRBD2 (7 bases). The CDR3 is made up of 14 amino acids. Trimming left V 3 bases short and J 2 bases short, with 11 bases between. Looked up from germline, CDR1 is SGHTA and CDR2 is FQGTGA. CDR3 residues: CASSLGGAPYEQYF. CDR3 DNA sequence: TGTGCCAGCAGCTTGGGGGGGGCCCCCTACGAGCAGTACTTC.

The V call is TRBV6-1, the J call TRBJ2-3, with no clear D. This CDR3 has 12 residues. Germline values: CDR1 MNHNS, CDR2 SASEGT. Trimming stripped 8 bases from V and 6 bases from J, with 12 bases between. CDR3 DNA: TGTGCCAGCCGCCGTTGGTCGGATACGCAGTATTTT. Protein sequence: CASRRWSDTQYF.

The chain is built from TRBV5-1 and TRBJ2-3; 7 nucleotides line up with TRBD1. Unmatched junction bases numbered 9, after V lost 6 bases and J lost 5 bases. The CDR3 is 14 residues long. Germline CDR1 and CDR2: SGHRS and YFSETQ. This CDR3 is CASTRGTELDTQYF. The CDR3 DNA reads as TGCGCCAGCACCAGGGGGACAGAGTTAGATACGCAGTATTTT.

This chain joins TRBV7-9 and TRBJ2-1, with TRBD2 matching over 7 bases. CDR1 SEHNR and CDR2 FQNEAQ come from the germline V gene (reference sequence). This CDR3 is built from 15 residues. V trimming: 5 bases; J trimming: 3 bases; junction bases outside the gene matches: 7. The CDR3 region is CASSTPSGYYNEQFF. CDR3 bases: TGTGCCAGCAGCACCCCTAGCGGTTACTACAATGAGCAGTTCTTC.

The V call is TRBV7-2, the J call TRBJ2-7; a possible D gene is TRBD2 (5 bases). Trimming took off 4 bases at V and 4 bases at J, with 11 bases between the two ends. The CDR3 is 13 residues long. Looked up from germline, CDR1 is SGHTA and CDR2 is FQGNSA. The CDR3 DNA reads as TGTGCCAGCAGCTCCCCCGGGGAGTACGAGCAGTACTTC. Encoded protein: CASSSPGEYEQYF.

The V and J genes are TRBV19 and TRBJ1-3; D unresolved. V was trimmed by 5 bases and J by 2 bases, leaving 4 bases between them. Germline loops: CDR1 LNHDA, CDR2 SQIVND (reference sequence). This CDR3 is built from 12 residues. The CDR3 coding sequence is TGTGCCAGTAGTTACGCTGGAAACACCATATATTTT. Translation: CASSYAGNTIYF.

This CDR3 is CASSEGGQGQGQPQHF. The CDR3 DNA reads TGTGCCAGCAGTGAAGGGGGACAGGGACAGGGTCAGCCCCAGCATTTT. The V call is TRBV6-1, the J call TRBJ1-5; 9 nucleotides line up with TRBD1. The CDR3 has 16 residues. Germline loops: CDR1 MNHNS, CDR2 SASEGT. V gave up 1 base and J gave up 6 bases; unmatched junction bases: 7.

CDR3 nucleotides: TGTGCCAGCAGGTCCCTAGATGTCGGGGTAGAAGAGGATGAGCAGTTCTTC. Translated, it gives CASRSLDVGVEEDEQFF. The chain joins TRBV25-1 to TRBJ2-1; tentative D call: TRBD2 (5 bases). CDR3 length: 17 amino acids. Germline V gene data show CDR1 as MGHDK and CDR2 as SYGVNS. V was cut by 6 bases and J by 8 bases, with 26 bases left in between.

The chain employs TRBV19 and TRBJ2-1; 10 positions match TRBD1. Per the germline V gene, CDR1 is LNHDA and CDR2 is SQIVND (reference sequence). The CDR3 consists of 16 residues. J gave up 4 bases and V 1 base, and 4 bases lay outside the gene matches. CDR3 loop: CASSIVGTGAYNEQFF. DNA of the CDR3: TGTGCCAGTAGTATAGTTGGGACAGGGGCGTACAATGAGCAGTTCTTC.

This clone was seen more than once but under ten times. The V and J genes are TRBV15 and TRBJ1-5, with a possible D match to TRBD1 (6 bases). Germline CDR1 LNHNV, CDR2 YYDKDF (reference sequence). V was shortened by 5 bases and J by 6 bases, with 14 bases between the two germline ends. The CDR3 has 14 amino acids. The CDR3 protein is CATSSGASGQPQHF. CDR3 nucleotides: TGTGCCACCAGCTCGGGGGCTAGCGGTCAGCCCCAGCATTTT.

This clone was observed a few times. This rearrangement joins TRBV15 to TRBJ1-5, with TRBD1 as a possible D gene (5 bases). The germline CDR1 and CDR2 sequences are LNHNV and YYDKDF (reference sequence). The V gene lost 0 bases and the J gene lost 9 bases, with 9 bases spanning the gap. This CDR3 is built from 13 residues. CDR3 nucleotides: TGTGCCACCAGCAGAGAGACCGGGGGGCCCCAGCATTTT. It specifies CATSRETGGPQHF.

The rearrangement links TRBV5-1 to TRBJ1-4; D gene uncertain. This CDR3 has 16 residues. Germline V CDR1 and CDR2: SGHRS, YFSETQ. Between the trimmed V and J ends, which lost 6 bases and 0 bases, there was a span of 15 bases. CDR3 nucleotides: TGCGCCAGCAATTCGGGGAGATCCGCAACTAATGAAAAACTGTTTTTT. This sequence encodes CASNSGRSATNEKLFF.

This clone was counted once. J is TRBJ1-1 and V is TRBV28; D perhaps matches TRBD1 (5 bases). CDR1 and CDR2 (germline): MDHEN, SYDVKM. Trimming shortened V by 3 bases and J by 11 bases, and 10 bases separated the two germline ends. This CDR3 spans 11 amino acids. The CDR3 spells CASSFKGWAFF. The CDR3 region has the DNA TGTGCCAGCAGTTTCAAGGGGTGGGCTTTCTTT. Looking up the rest from reference TRBV28 and TRBJ1-1 gives the full variable domain: DVKVTQSSRYLVKRTGEKVFLECVQDMDHENMFWYRQDPGLGLRLIYFSYDVKMKEKGDIPEGYSVSREKKERFSLILESASTNQTSMYLCASSFKGWAFFGQGTRLTVV.

A single count supports this clone. The DNA for the CDR3 is TGTGCCAGCTCACTCCCGGGACAGGGTACCTACGAGCAGTACTTC. This encodes CASSLPGQGTYEQYF. The chain joins TRBV18 to TRBJ2-7; TRBD1 agrees at 9 bases. The CDR3 is 15 amino acids. V shed 4 bases and J 2 bases; nucleotides not matched to a gene: 6. CDR1 is KGHSH and CDR2 is LQKENI in the germline V gene.

The rearrangement uses TRBV4-3 and TRBJ2-1; 9 bases agree with TRBD2. Germline V gives CDR1 LGHNA, CDR2 YSLEER. J gave up 3 bases and V 0 bases, and 9 bases lay outside the gene matches. The CDR3 consists of 18 residues. CDR3 sequence: CASSQDPVAGDLYNEQFF. CDR3 in DNA: TGCGCCAGCAGCCAAGATCCGGTAGCGGGGGACCTCTACAATGAGCAGTTCTTC.

The chain combines TRBV18 with TRBJ2-1; 7 nucleotides agree with TRBD1. There are 16 residues in the CDR3. Germline CDR1 reads KGHSH; CDR2 reads LQKENI. V was clipped by 2 bases and J by 2 bases; unmatched bases: 6. The CDR3 loop is CASSPERTGAYNEQFF. CDR3 in DNA: TGTGCCAGCTCACCAGAAAGGACAGGAGCCTACAATGAGCAGTTCTTC.

The chain couples TRBV29-1 to TRBJ1-1, with TRBD1 matching 7 bases. V lost 3 bases, J lost 4 bases, and 11 bases stayed unmatched. From germline, CDR1 is SQVTM and CDR2 ANQGSEA. The CDR3 has 15 amino acids. This chain's CDR3 is CSVESWGQGGTEAFF. The CDR3 nucleotides are TGCAGCGTTGAGAGTTGGGGGCAGGGGGGCACTGAAGCTTTCTTT.

The chain recombines TRBV7-9 with TRBJ2-2; possibly TRBD1 for D (5 bases). This CDR3 is 16 amino acids long. V lost 7 bases, J lost 2 bases, and 17 bases lay in between. Germline CDR1 SEHNR, CDR2 FQNEAQ (reference sequence). The CDR3: CASTVETEINTGELFF. The CDR3 DNA reads as TGTGCCAGCACCGTGGAGACAGAAATTAACACCGGGGAGCTGTTTTTT. The full variable domain, with the rest looked up from reference TRBV7-9 and TRBJ2-2, is DTGVSQNPRHKITKRGQNVTFRCDPISEHNRLYWYRQTLGQGPEFLTYFQNEAQLEKSRLLSDRFSAERPKGSFSTLEIQRTEQGDSAMYLCASTVETEINTGELFFGEGSRLTVL.

This sequence joins TRBV6-5 and TRBJ1-1; D uncertain. CDR1 is MNHEY and CDR2 is SVGAGI in the germline V gene. V dropped 6 bases and J dropped 1 base, with 9 bases sitting between them. The CDR3 totals 13 residues. The CDR3 nucleotides are TGTGCCAGCAGCCGTGGAACGAACACTGAAGCTTTCTTT. It translates to CASSRGTNTEAFF.

This clone was seen just once. This sequence joins TRBV7-9 and TRBJ1-4; TRBD1 is a possible D gene (5 bases). The CDR3 sequence is 14 residues long. Between the trimmed V and J ends, which lost 4 bases and 8 bases, there was a span of 14 bases. Germline values: CDR1 SEHNR, CDR2 FQNEAQ (reference sequence). CDR3: CASSSDGGGEKLFF. For the CDR3, the DNA is TGTGCCAGCAGCTCCGATGGGGGGGGAGAAAAACTGTTTTTT.

The V and J genes are TRBV7-2 and TRBJ1-2; TRBD1 is a possible D gene (5 bases). Germline V gives CDR1 SGHTA, CDR2 FQGNSA. The V end was cut by 4 bases, the J end by 1 base, with 13 bases between. The CDR3 sequence is 15 residues long. For the CDR3, the DNA is TGTGCCAGCAGCTCATTGACAGCGGTTAACTATGGCTACACCTTC. It yields the protein CASSSLTAVNYGYTF.

V usage is TRBV27 and J usage is TRBJ1-1, with D uncertain. V gave up 3 bases and J gave up 1 base, with 3 bases separating them. CDR1 and CDR2 from the germline V gene are MNHEY and SMNVEV (reference sequence). There are 12 residues in the CDR3. This CDR3 is CASSFGNTEAFF. The DNA of the CDR3 is TGTGCCAGCAGTTTTGGGAACACTGAAGCTTTCTTT.

Of note for this clone: One end of the junction does not line up with germline, which may come from a read error. The V call is TRBV5-6, the J call TRBJ2-4; weak D call: TRBD1 (6 bases). This CDR3 has 9 residues. Per germline, CDR1 SGHDT and CDR2 YYEEEE. CDR3 nucleotides: TGTGCCAGCAGCTTGGGGGGGCACTTC. Protein sequence: CASSLGGHF.

This clone came up once. The V gene is TRBV18, the J gene TRBJ1-5; 10 bases agree with TRBD1. V was clipped by 1 base and J by 3 bases; unmatched bases: 3. From germline, CDR1 is KGHSH and CDR2 LQKENI. CDR3 length: 16 residues. The CDR3, as DNA: TGTGCCAGCTCACCACTGGGACAGGGGTCCAATCAGCCCCAGCATTTT. It encodes CASSPLGQGSNQPQHF.

The chain joins TRBV4-2 to TRBJ1-2; TRBD1 aligns across 7 bases. CDR3 length equals 18 residues. V lost 3 bases, J lost 2 bases, and 15 bases stayed unmatched. The germline CDR1 and CDR2 sequences are LGHNA and YNFKEQ. CDR3 residues: CASSQAEGTVGDNYGYTF. The CDR3 coding sequence is TGTGCCAGCAGCCAGGCTGAAGGGACAGTCGGGGACAACTATGGCTACACCTTC.

The chain is built from TRBV5-1 and TRBJ2-7; 10 bases agree with TRBD2. The germline V gene has CDR1 SGHRS and CDR2 YFSETQ. The CDR3 totals 18 residues. V lost 0 bases and J lost 6; bases outside the gene matches: 15. CDR3 protein: CASSLGLAGAKNHIEQYF. The DNA for the CDR3 is TGCGCCAGCAGCTTGGGGCTAGCGGGGGCCAAGAATCATATCGAGCAGTACTTC.

J is TRBJ2-7 and V is TRBV19; a weak D match, TRBD2 (5 bases). Germline V gene data show CDR1 as LNHDA and CDR2 as SQIVND (reference sequence). CDR3 length: 15 residues. Trimming pared 5 bases from V and 1 base from J, leaving 15 bases between. The chain's CDR3 is CASSPRVGRSYEQYF. For the CDR3, the DNA is TGTGCCAGTAGTCCGAGGGTTGGAAGATCCTACGAGCAGTACTTC.

The rearrangement links TRBV6-1 to TRBJ2-5; the match to TRBD1 covers 10 bases. Germline trimming cut 7 bases from V and 0 bases from J; bases unmatched to any gene: 5. Germline loops: CDR1 MNHNS, CDR2 SASEGT. The CDR3 is 15 amino acids. The CDR3 sequence: CASKGQGPYQETQYF. CDR3 DNA sequence: TGTGCCAGCAAGGGACAGGGGCCGTACCAAGAGACCCAGTACTTC.